The clone carrying this TCR beta chain was seen a single time. Germline CDR1 reads GTSNPN; CDR2 reads SVGIG (reference sequence). The CDR3 loop spans 15 amino acids. J was trimmed by 1 base and V by 3 bases; bases with no gene match: 7. The data originate from a study of blood T cell repertoires in COVID-19. Profiling relied on immunoSEQ multiplex PCR, and the TCRdb table lists in-frame clones only, not all of them. The table shows about 110,000 clones, with approximately 90% occurring only once. The V call is TRBV30, the J call TRBJ2-3; 7 bases match TRBD1. This receptor was identified in a woman in her 50s with acute or convalescent COVID-19. The sample taken for sequencing was peripheral blood. CDR3 nucleotide sequence: TGTGCCTGGAGCAGGACAGGCCTGGGCACAGATACGCAGTATTTT. Amino acid sequence: CAWSRTGLGTDTQYF.